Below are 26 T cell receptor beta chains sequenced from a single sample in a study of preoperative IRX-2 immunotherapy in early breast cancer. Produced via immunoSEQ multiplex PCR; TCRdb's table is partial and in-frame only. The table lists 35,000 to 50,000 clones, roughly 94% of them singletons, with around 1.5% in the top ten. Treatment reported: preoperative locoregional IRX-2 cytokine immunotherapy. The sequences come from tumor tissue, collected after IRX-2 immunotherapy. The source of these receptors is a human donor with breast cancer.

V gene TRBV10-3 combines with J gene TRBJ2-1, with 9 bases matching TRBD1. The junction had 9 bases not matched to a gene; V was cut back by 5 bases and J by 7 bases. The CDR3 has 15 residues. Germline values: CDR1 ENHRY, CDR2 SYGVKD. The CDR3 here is CAISSQGTGRNEQFF. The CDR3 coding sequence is TGTGCCATCAGTTCCCAGGGGACAGGGCGTAATGAGCAGTTCTTC.

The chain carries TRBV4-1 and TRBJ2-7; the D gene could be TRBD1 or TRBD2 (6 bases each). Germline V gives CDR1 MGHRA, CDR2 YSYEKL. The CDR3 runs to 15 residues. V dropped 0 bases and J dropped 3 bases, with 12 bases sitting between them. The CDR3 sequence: CASSQDRGVLYEQYF. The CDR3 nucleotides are TGCGCCAGCAGCCAAGATAGGGGGGTTCTCTACGAGCAGTACTTC.

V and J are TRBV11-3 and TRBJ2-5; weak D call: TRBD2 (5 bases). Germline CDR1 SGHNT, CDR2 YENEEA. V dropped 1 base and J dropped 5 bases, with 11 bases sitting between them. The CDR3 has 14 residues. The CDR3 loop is CASSLGWPGETQYF. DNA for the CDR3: TGTGCCAGCAGCTTAGGTTGGCCGGGGGAGACCCAGTACTTC.

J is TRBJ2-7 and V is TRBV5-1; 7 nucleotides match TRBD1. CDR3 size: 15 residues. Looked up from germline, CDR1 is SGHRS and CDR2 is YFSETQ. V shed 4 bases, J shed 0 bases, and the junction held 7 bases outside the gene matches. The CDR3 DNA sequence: TGCGCCAGCAGCACCACACAGGGGCCCTCCTACGAGCAGTACTTC. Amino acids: CASSTTQGPSYEQYF.

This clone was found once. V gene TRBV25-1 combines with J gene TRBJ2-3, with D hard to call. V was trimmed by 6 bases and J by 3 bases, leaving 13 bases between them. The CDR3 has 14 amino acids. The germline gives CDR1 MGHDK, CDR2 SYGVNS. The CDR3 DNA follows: TGTGCCAGCAGCGGGTTTGGGCGGACAGATACGCAGTATTTT. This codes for CASSGFGRTDTQYF.

The CDR3 DNA is TGTGCCACCAGCAGTTGGGGACTAGCGGGCAATGAGCAGTTCTTC. Its translation is CATSSWGLAGNEQFF. The chain carries TRBV15 and TRBJ2-1; 12 bases are shared with TRBD2. The CDR3 is made up of 15 amino acids. V trimming: 3 bases; J trimming: 6 bases; junction bases outside the gene matches: 3. Germline V gene sequence: CDR1 LNHNV, CDR2 YYDKDF (reference sequence).

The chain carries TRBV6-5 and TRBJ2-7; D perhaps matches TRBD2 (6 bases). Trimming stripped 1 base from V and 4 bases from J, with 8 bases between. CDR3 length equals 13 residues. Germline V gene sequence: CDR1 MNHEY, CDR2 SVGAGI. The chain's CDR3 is CASSYYGGYEQYF. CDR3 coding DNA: TGTGCCAGCAGTTACTATGGGGGGTACGAGCAGTACTTC.

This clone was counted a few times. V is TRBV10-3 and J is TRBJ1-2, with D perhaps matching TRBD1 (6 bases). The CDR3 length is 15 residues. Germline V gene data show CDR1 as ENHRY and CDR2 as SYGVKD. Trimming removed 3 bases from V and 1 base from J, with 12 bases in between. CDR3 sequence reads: CAISDLEQGNYGYTF. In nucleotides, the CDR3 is TGTGCCATCAGTGACCTCGAACAGGGTAACTATGGCTACACCTTC.

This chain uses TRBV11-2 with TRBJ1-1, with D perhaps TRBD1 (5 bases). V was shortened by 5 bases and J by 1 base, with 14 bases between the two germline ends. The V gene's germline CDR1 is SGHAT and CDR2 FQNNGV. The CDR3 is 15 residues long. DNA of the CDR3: TGTGCCAGCAGCGCAAGGGACCCGCGGAACACTGAAGCTTTCTTT. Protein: CASSARDPRNTEAFF.

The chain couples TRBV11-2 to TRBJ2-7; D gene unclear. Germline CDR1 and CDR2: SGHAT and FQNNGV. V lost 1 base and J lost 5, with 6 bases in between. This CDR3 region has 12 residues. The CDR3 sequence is CASSLAWNEQYF. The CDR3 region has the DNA TGTGCCAGCAGCTTAGCCTGGAACGAGCAGTACTTC.

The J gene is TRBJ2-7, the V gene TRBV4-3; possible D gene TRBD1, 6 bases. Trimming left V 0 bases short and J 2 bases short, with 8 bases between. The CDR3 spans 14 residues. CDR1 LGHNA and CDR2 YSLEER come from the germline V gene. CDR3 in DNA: TGCGCCAGCAGCCAAGAACAGGGAACCTACGAGCAGTACTTC. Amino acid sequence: CASSQEQGTYEQYF.

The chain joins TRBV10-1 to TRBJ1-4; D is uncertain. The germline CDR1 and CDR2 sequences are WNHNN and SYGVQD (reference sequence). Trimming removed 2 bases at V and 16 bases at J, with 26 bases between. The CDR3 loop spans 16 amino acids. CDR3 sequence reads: CASSERADCSASNEFF. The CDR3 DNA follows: TGCGCCAGCAGTGAGCGGGCAGACTGCAGCGCCTCGAACGAGTTTTTT.

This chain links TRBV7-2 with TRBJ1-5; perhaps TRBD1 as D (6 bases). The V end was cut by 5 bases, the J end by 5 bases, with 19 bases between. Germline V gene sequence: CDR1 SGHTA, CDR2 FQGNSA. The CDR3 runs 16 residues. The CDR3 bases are TGTGCCAGCAGCCAAGAATGGTTGGCAGGGGATCAGCCCCAGCATTTT. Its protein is CASSQEWLAGDQPQHF.

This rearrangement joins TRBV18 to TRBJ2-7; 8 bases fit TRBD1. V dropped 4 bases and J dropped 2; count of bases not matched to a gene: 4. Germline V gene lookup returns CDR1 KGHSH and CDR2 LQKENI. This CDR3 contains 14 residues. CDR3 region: CASSQGQGTYEQYF. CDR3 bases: TGTGCCAGCTCACAAGGACAGGGTACCTACGAGCAGTACTTC.

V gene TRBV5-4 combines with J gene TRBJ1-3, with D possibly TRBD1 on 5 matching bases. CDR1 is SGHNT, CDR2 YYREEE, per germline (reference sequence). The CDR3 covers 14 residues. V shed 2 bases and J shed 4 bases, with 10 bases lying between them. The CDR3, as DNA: TGTGCCAGCAGCTTCCGGGACGGAGGAAACACCATATATTTT. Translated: CASSFRDGGNTIYF.

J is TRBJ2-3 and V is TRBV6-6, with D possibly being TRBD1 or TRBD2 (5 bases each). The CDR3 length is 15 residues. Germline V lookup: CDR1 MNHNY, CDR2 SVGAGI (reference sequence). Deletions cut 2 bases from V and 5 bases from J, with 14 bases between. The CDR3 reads CASSYVSPRGDTQYF. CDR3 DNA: TGTGCCAGCAGTTACGTGTCACCGAGGGGAGATACGCAGTATTTT.

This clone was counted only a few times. The CDR3 reads CSARTTYEQYF. The DNA for the CDR3 is TGCAGTGCTAGGACTACCTACGAGCAGTACTTC. V gene TRBV20-1 combines with J gene TRBJ2-7; D is possibly TRBD2 (5 bases). The CDR3 is 11 residues long. Germline CDR1 and CDR2: DFQATT and SNEGSKA (reference sequence). Trimming stripped 3 bases from V and 2 bases from J, with 5 bases between.

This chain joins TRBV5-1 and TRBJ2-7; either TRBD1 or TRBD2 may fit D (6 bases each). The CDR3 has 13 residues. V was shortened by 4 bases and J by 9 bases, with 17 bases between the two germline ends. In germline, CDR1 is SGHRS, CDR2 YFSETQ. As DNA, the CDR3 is TGCGCCAGCAGCCCCCGGAGGGGGTCGGGGCAGTACTTC. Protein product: CASSPRRGSGQYF. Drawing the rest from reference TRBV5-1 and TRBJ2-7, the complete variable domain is KAGVTQTPRYLIKTRGQQVTLSCSPISGHRSVSWYQQTPGQGLQFLFEYFSETQRNKGNFPGRFSGRQFSNSRSEMNVSTLELGDSALYLCASSPRRGSGQYFGPGTRLTVT.

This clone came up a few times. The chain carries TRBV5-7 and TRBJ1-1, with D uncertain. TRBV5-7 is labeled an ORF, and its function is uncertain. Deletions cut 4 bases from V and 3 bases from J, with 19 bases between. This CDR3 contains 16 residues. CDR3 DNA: TGTGCCAGCAGCCATTGCCAACACGGGCCGTACACTGAAGCTTTCTTT. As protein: CASSHCQHGPYTEAFF.

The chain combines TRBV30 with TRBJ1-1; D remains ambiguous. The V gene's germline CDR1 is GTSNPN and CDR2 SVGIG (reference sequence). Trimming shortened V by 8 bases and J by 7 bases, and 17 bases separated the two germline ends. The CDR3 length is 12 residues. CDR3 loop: CASHKGAGEAFF. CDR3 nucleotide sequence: TGTGCCAGCCATAAAGGTGCGGGTGAAGCTTTCTTT.

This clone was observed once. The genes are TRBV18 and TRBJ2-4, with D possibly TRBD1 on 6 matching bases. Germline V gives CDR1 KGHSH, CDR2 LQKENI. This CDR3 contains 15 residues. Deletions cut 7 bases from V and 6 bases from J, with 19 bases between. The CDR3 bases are TGTGCCAGCTTGGGCCTTGGACAGCAAGTAAACATTCAGTACTTC. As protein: CASLGLGQQVNIQYF.

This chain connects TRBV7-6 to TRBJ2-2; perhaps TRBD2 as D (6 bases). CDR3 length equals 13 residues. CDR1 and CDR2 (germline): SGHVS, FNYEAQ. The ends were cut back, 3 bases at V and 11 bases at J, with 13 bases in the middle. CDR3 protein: CASSFRTIDELFF. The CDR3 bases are TGTGCCAGCAGCTTTCGGACTATCGATGAGCTGTTTTTT.

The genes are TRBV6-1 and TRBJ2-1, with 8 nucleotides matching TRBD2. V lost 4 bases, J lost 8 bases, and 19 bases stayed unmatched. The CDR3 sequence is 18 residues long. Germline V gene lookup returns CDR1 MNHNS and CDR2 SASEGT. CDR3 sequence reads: CASSGRGARSARSDEQFF. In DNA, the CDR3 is TGTGCCAGCAGTGGGCGGGGGGCTCGTTCGGCCCGTTCCGATGAGCAGTTCTTC.

The DNA of the CDR3 is TGTGCCAGCAGTGATATCGGGGACGCCAAGGCCTACGAGCAGTACTTC. It encodes CASSDIGDAKAYEQYF. This chain joins TRBV6-1 and TRBJ2-7; D possibly uses TRBD1 or TRBD2 (5 bases each). V dropped 3 bases and J dropped 2 bases, with 17 bases sitting between them. This CDR3 is built from 16 residues. Germline values: CDR1 MNHNS, CDR2 SASEGT.

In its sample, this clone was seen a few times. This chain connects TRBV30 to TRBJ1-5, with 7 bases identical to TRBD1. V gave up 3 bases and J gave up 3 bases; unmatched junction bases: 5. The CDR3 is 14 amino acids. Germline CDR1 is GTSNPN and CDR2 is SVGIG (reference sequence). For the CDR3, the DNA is TGTGCCTGGAGAGGGGGACAGCCCAATCAGCCCCAGCATTTT. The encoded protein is CAWRGGQPNQPQHF.

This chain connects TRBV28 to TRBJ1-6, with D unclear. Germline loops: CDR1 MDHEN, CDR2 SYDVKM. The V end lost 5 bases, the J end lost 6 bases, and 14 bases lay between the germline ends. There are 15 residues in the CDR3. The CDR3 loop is CASSPAGPINSPLHF. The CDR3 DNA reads TGTGCCAGCAGTCCCGCCGGGCCAATTAATTCACCCCTCCACTTT.